These T cell receptor beta chains were read from a single sample in a study of blood T cell repertoires in COVID-19. The data were produced by immunoSEQ multiplex PCR, yet TCRdb's version contains in-frame clones alone and is incomplete. This sample has about 180,000 clones; about four fifths occur once, and the top ten carry about 6.8%. The sequenced sample was peripheral blood. The origin of the receptors is a man between 65 and 85 years old with active or convalescent COVID-19. Each CDR3 is given with its conserved first and last residue. D genes are given only for firm matches. Clone size appears in some rows only: once, few, many, or a class for an expanded clone.

>-|TRBD1|TRBJ1-2|TRBV10-3
TGTGCCTCCCAGGCAGGGGGCGAGGGCTATGGCTACACCTTC
CASQAGGEGYGYTF
>-|TRBD1|TRBJ1-1|TRBV7-9
TGTGCCAGCAGCTCCATAGGCGACAGGGGGAAGACTGAAGCTTTCTTT
CASSSIGDRGKTEAFF
>-|-|TRBJ1-2|TRBV27
TGTGCCAGCAGTTTAAACGGACACGCTTATGGCTACACCTTC
CASSLNGHAYGYTF
>once|-|TRBJ2-5|TRBV20-1
TGCAGTGCTAGTCCGGGGGTGTCGGCCCAAGAGACCCAGTACTTC
CSASPGVSAQETQYF
>-|TRBD1|TRBJ1-4|TRBV6-6
TGTGCCAGCAGTAAGAACACAGGGGGCCTTGAAAAACTGTTTTTT
CASSKNTGGLEKLFF
>once|-|TRBJ1-5|TRBV27
TGTGCCAGCAGTTTAGGAGGAATAAATCAGCCCCAGCATTTT
CASSLGGINQPQHF
>-|TRBD1|TRBJ1-2|TRBV7-2
TGTGCCAGCAGCTTAGAACGGGGACAGGGGCAAAGGACTAACTATGGCTACACCTTC
CASSLERGQGQRTNYGYTF
>-|TRBD1|TRBJ1-2|TRBV5-1
TGCGCCAGCAGCTTGGCCCCCGGGACAGGGGGGAGGAATGGCTACACCTTC
CASSLAPGTGGRNGYTF
>-|-|TRBJ1-1|TRBV9
TGTGCCAGCAGCGTCGTCCCCAACACTGAAGCTTTCTTT
CASSVVPNTEAFF
>-|-|TRBJ1-2|TRBV2
TGTGCCACAAGCGGCCGATGGTCAGTGATCTATGGCTACACCTTC
CATSGRWSVIYGYTF
>-|-|TRBJ1-2|TRBV6-2/TRBV6-3
TGTGCCAGCAGTCGGGGAAACTATGGCTACACCTTC
CASSRGNYGYTF
>-|-|TRBJ1-2|TRBV30
TGTGCCTGGGGGACGGACTACTTC
CAWGTDYF
>few|-|TRBJ1-2|TRBV27
TGTGCCAGCAGTTTGATAGGGGAAGGTGGCTACACCTTC
CASSLIGEGGYTF
>-|TRBD2|TRBJ2-3|TRBV11-2
TGTGCCAGCAGCTTAGGCGGGAGCAACACAGATACGCAGTATTTT
CASSLGGSNTDTQYF
>-|TRBD2|TRBJ2-1|TRBV7-2
TGTGCCAGCAGCTTAAAAGCGGGGGGGCCGAATGAGCAGTTCTTC
CASSLKAGGPNEQFF
>-|TRBD2|TRBJ2-1|TRBV4-1
TGCGCCAGCAGCCAACCGTCCTACCTAGCGGGAGTTAGGAATGAGCAGTTCTTC
CASSQPSYLAGVRNEQFF
>-|TRBD2|TRBJ2-7|TRBV6-5
TGTGCCAGCAGCCCACAGCGGGGTGCGACCTACGAGCAGTACTTC
CASSPQRGATYEQYF
>-|-|TRBJ1-6|TRBV2
TGTGCCAGCAGTGGCAGAGGGGGAATGGGAAATTCACCCCTCCACTTT
CASSGRGGMGNSPLHF
>-|TRBD1|TRBJ1-5|TRBV6-5
TGTGCCAGCAGCCGATCGACAGGGGGAGGTCAGCCCCAGCATTTT
CASSRSTGGGQPQHF
>-|-|TRBJ1-4|TRBV5-1
TGCGCCAGCAGCCATATAGGGGGTAATGAAAAACTGTTTTTT
CASSHIGGNEKLFF
>-|-|TRBJ1-1|TRBV7-2
TGTGCCAGCAGCTTAAATAGAGTCATGAACACTGAAGCTTTCTTT
CASSLNRVMNTEAFF
>-|TRBD1|TRBJ2-4|TRBV27
TGTGCCAGCAGTTTAAGGTCTCCTTTTGGACAGGGAAGGATGGACATTCAGTACTTC
CASSLRSPFGQGRMDIQYF
>-|-|TRBJ1-2|TRBV5-6
TGTGCCAGCATTCAAGCGGGGGGGTATGGCTACACCTTC
CASIQAGGYGYTF
>-|-|TRBJ1-6|TRBV30
TGTGCCTGGAGTGTCCAGTACGGGGGGATGGGTTCACCCCTCCACTTT
CAWSVQYGGMGSPLHF
>-|-|TRBJ2-3|TRBV13
TGTGCCAGCAGCTTCTCTAGCACAGATACGCAGTATTTT
CASSFSSTDTQYF
>once|TRBD1|TRBJ2-2|TRBV5-1
TGCGCCAGCAGCCTGACAGGGGTTAACACCGGGGAGCTGTTTTTT
CASSLTGVNTGELFF
>few|-|TRBJ2-2|TRBV4-3
TGCGCCAGCAGCCATGAAAGACAGGCCCGAATCAACACCGGGGAGCTGTTTTTT
CASSHERQARINTGELFF
>-|-|TRBJ1-3|TRBV18
TGTGCCAGCTCACGCGAAAACCGAGCAGGTTCTCGAAACACCATATATTTT
CASSRENRAGSRNTIYF
>-|-|TRBJ2-5|TRBV7-2
TGTGCCAGCAGCTCCGGGGGCCAAGAGACCCAGTACTTC
CASSSGGQETQYF
>-|-|TRBJ1-3|TRBV6-1
TGTGCCAGCAGTGAGGCCTCGGGTCCTGGAAACACCATATATTTT
CASSEASGPGNTIYF